Listed below are T cell receptor beta chains from one sample, sequenced in a study of blood T cell repertoires in COVID-19. Using immunoSEQ multiplex PCR, the repertoire was profiled, and TCRdb retains in-frame clones only, with some absent. The sample has 60,000 to 90,000 clones, around 80% seen once. The sequenced material came from peripheral blood. The receptors originated from a man aged 60 to 69 with active or convalescent COVID-19. Each CDR3 is given with its conserved first and last residue. The order of the fields is J gene, clone size, V gene, D gene, CDR3 DNA, CDR3 protein. The D gene is left open where the match is weak. A clone size is listed for some rows: how often the clone was seen (once, few, many), or a class if it is expanded.

J: TRBJ2-7
size: NA
V: TRBV19
D: NA
DNA: TGTGCCAGTAGTATCGCGGGCTACGAGCAGTACTTC
CDR3: CASSIAGYEQYF

J: TRBJ2-3
size: few
V: TRBV10-3
D: NA
DNA: TGTGCCATCAGTAGGGCAGGGGAAGTCACAGATACGCAGTATTTT
CDR3: CAISRAGEVTDTQYF

J: TRBJ1-2
size: NA
V: TRBV25-1
D: NA
DNA: TGTGCCAGCAGTCAGTCGGGGCCGACAGGCTCTTATGGCTACACCTTC
CDR3: CASSQSGPTGSYGYTF

J: TRBJ2-7
size: NA
V: TRBV20-1
D: NA
DNA: TGCAGTGCTAGTACTCTTGGAGGGCGGGGATTTTCCTACGAGCAGTACTTC
CDR3: CSASTLGGRGFSYEQYF

J: TRBJ1-3
size: NA
V: TRBV9
D: TRBD1
DNA: TGTGCCAGCAGCCCCCTACAGGGGGCCGGAAACACCATATATTTT
CDR3: CASSPLQGAGNTIYF

J: TRBJ2-5
size: NA
V: TRBV27
D: TRBD1
DNA: TGTGCCAGCAGTTCCGGACAGGGTGGAGCGAGAGAGACCCAGTACTTC
CDR3: CASSSGQGGARETQYF

J: TRBJ1-5
size: NA
V: TRBV19
D: NA
DNA: TGTGCCAGTAACGGCATAGGGGGAAATAGCAATCAGCCCCAGCATTTT
CDR3: CASNGIGGNSNQPQHF

J: TRBJ1-1
size: NA
V: TRBV10-3
D: TRBD1
DNA: TGTGCCATCAGTCTGACAGGGGGAATGAACACTGAAGCTTTCTTT
CDR3: CAISLTGGMNTEAFF

J: TRBJ2-7
size: NA
V: TRBV7-2
D: TRBD2
DNA: TGTGCCAGCAGCTTAATCGGGACTAGCGGCCTGGAGCAGTACTTC
CDR3: CASSLIGTSGLEQYF

J: TRBJ2-1
size: NA
V: TRBV6-5
D: NA
DNA: TGTGCCAGCCAAGTAGGGGCCCAGCTCTACAATGAGCAGTTCTTC
CDR3: CASQVGAQLYNEQFF

J: TRBJ2-3
size: NA
V: TRBV15
D: TRBD2
DNA: TGTGCCACCAGCAGAGGTCGGAGCGGGGGGTCAGATACGCAGTATTTT
CDR3: CATSRGRSGGSDTQYF

J: TRBJ1-2
size: NA
V: TRBV6-1
D: NA
DNA: TGTGCCAGCAGTGAGTTGGGGGGTTCTGACTATGGCTACACCTTC
CDR3: CASSELGGSDYGYTF

J: TRBJ2-3
size: NA
V: TRBV7-9
D: NA
DNA: TGTGCCTCAGAGGGCCTACGAGGCGCAGATACGCAGTATTTT
CDR3: CASEGLRGADTQYF

J: TRBJ2-4
size: NA
V: TRBV10-3
D: TRBD2
DNA: TGTGCCATCAGTGAGGGGGTAGCGGGGGGCCTTAAAAACATTCAGTACTTC
CDR3: CAISEGVAGGLKNIQYF

J: TRBJ2-1
size: NA
V: TRBV7-9
D: NA
DNA: TGTGCCAGCAGCTTAGCCGCTAACAATGAGCAGTTCTTC
CDR3: CASSLAANNEQFF

J: TRBJ2-1
size: NA
V: TRBV5-5
D: NA
DNA: TGTGCCAGCAGCGGCCTTCCGGGACTCCCCCGTGGTGAGCAGTTCTTC
CDR3: CASSGLPGLPRGEQFF

J: TRBJ1-1
size: NA
V: TRBV9
D: NA
DNA: TGTGCCAGCAGCGTGAGGATGGAGGGTTTGAACACTGAAGCTTTCTTT
CDR3: CASSVRMEGLNTEAFF

J: TRBJ1-2
size: NA
V: TRBV5-1
D: TRBD1
DNA: TGCGCCAGCAGCCTCGGACAGGACAACTATGGCTACACCTTC
CDR3: CASSLGQDNYGYTF

J: TRBJ1-2
size: NA
V: TRBV20-1
D: NA
DNA: TGCAGTGCTAGTACTGGACAGACTAACTATGGCTACACCTTC
CDR3: CSASTGQTNYGYTF

J: TRBJ2-7
size: NA
V: TRBV18
D: NA
DNA: TGTGCCAGCTCACCACCGACGACAGGAAGATCTGAGCAGTACTTC
CDR3: CASSPPTTGRSEQYF

J: TRBJ1-5
size: NA
V: TRBV29-1
D: NA
DNA: TGCAGCGTAACAGAGAGCAATCAGCCCCAGCATTTT
CDR3: CSVTESNQPQHF

J: TRBJ2-4
size: few
V: TRBV7-8
D: NA
DNA: TGTGCCAGCAGCTTAGCCCCCGCTCCCGGGAACATTCAGTACTTC
CDR3: CASSLAPAPGNIQYF

J: TRBJ2-7
size: NA
V: TRBV10-3
D: NA
DNA: TGTGCCATCAGTAATCTACAGGGAGTCTACGAGCAGTACTTC
CDR3: CAISNLQGVYEQYF

J: TRBJ2-2
size: NA
V: TRBV19
D: NA
DNA: TGTGCCAGTGCAGGGTTAGGGCGAACCTCGAACACCGGGGAGCTGTTTTTT
CDR3: CASAGLGRTSNTGELFF

J: TRBJ1-1
size: NA
V: TRBV4-3
D: NA
DNA: TGCGCCAGCAGCCAAGATGTCGGGGGGCTAGGGACTGAAGCTTTCTTT
CDR3: CASSQDVGGLGTEAFF

J: TRBJ2-7
size: NA
V: TRBV6-2/TRBV6-3
D: TRBD1
DNA: TGTGCCAGCAGTTACACACAGGGGGCGGTCGAGCAGTACTTC
CDR3: CASSYTQGAVEQYF

J: TRBJ2-1
size: NA
V: TRBV18
D: NA
DNA: TGTGCCAGCTCACCGAGTGGGGGGTACAATGAGCAGTTCTTC
CDR3: CASSPSGGYNEQFF

J: TRBJ1-3
size: few
V: TRBV18
D: NA
DNA: TGTGCCAGCTCACCGACAGCTTCTGGAAACACCATATATTTT
CDR3: CASSPTASGNTIYF

J: TRBJ2-7
size: NA
V: TRBV5-4
D: NA
DNA: TGTGCCAGCAGCTCAGGTGACAGGGGAGGGTTGATCGAGCAGTACTTC
CDR3: CASSSGDRGGLIEQYF